This is a list of T cell receptor beta chains from one sample in a study of T-cell reconstitution after alpha-beta-depleted transplantation in children. TCRdb reprocessed the PCR reads via MiXCR and lists one record per CDR3 protein. The sample has about 830,000 distinct CDR3 sequences, roughly 16% seen once. Sequences were derived from PBMCs, mostly from graft donor cells, sampled 360 days after TCRalphabeta/CD19-depleted stem cell transplant. Receptor source: a male patient aged 5 to 17 who had a stem cell transplant for acute lymphoblastic leukemia, so the T cells may come from the graft donor. Each CDR3 is given with its conserved first and last residue. The D gene is left open where the match is weak. Clone size, where shown, is once, few, many, or a class for clones that have expanded.

clone size: few
D gene: .
V gene: TRBV5-5
J gene: TRBJ2-5
CDR3 protein: CASSPRVLQETQYF
CDR3 DNA: TGTGCCAGCAGCCCTCGGGTCCTCCAAGAGACCCAGTACTTC

clone size: few
D gene: TRBD1
V gene: TRBV7-9
J gene: TRBJ2-7
CDR3 protein: CASNRGNGGEPYEQYF
CDR3 DNA: TGTGCCAGCAACAGGGGGAACGGCGGTGAACCCTACGAGCAGTACTTC

clone size: .
D gene: TRBD2
V gene: TRBV27
J gene: TRBJ2-7
CDR3 protein: CASRWTSAYEQYF
CDR3 DNA: TGTGCCAGCAGATGGACTAGCGCTTACGAGCAGTACTTC

clone size: many
D gene: .
V gene: TRBV5-1
J gene: TRBJ2-7
CDR3 protein: CASSYTGIGAYEQYF
CDR3 DNA: TGCGCCAGCAGCTACACAGGGATCGGGGCCTACGAGCAGTACTTC

clone size: many
D gene: TRBD2
V gene: TRBV3-1
J gene: TRBJ2-1
CDR3 protein: CASSQGGTSGRNEQFF
CDR3 DNA: TGTGCCAGCAGCCAGGGCGGGACTAGCGGGAGGAATGAGCAGTTCTTC

clone size: .
D gene: TRBD1
V gene: TRBV5-1
J gene: TRBJ2-7
CDR3 protein: CASSLEGQGFSTPDEQYF
CDR3 DNA: TGCGCCAGCAGCTTGGAGGGACAGGGGTTTTCTACCCCTGACGAGCAGTACTTC

clone size: .
D gene: .
V gene: TRBV5-1
J gene: TRBJ2-5
CDR3 protein: CASSLLTSRGETQYF
CDR3 DNA: TGCGCCAGCAGCTTGTTGACTAGTCGCGGCGAGACCCAGTACTTC

clone size: .
D gene: TRBD2
V gene: TRBV7-6
J gene: TRBJ2-3
CDR3 protein: CASSSSGGSADTQYF
CDR3 DNA: TGTGCCAGCAGCTCCTCGGGGGGGTCCGCAGATACGCAGTATTTT

clone size: .
D gene: TRBD2
V gene: TRBV7-8
J gene: TRBJ2-1
CDR3 protein: CASSLPWGLNNEQFF
CDR3 DNA: TGTGCCAGCAGCTTACCTTGGGGACTAAACAATGAGCAGTTCTTC

clone size: few
D gene: TRBD2
V gene: TRBV5-1
J gene: TRBJ2-3
CDR3 protein: CASKRLASTDTQYF
CDR3 DNA: TGCGCCAGCAAGAGACTAGCTTCTACAGATACGCAGTATTTT

clone size: .
D gene: .
V gene: TRBV12-3/TRBV12-4
J gene: TRBJ2-3
CDR3 protein: CASRNSGTTTDTQYF
CDR3 DNA: TGTGCCAGCAGAAATAGCGGCACTACCACAGATACGCAGTATTTT

clone size: few
D gene: .
V gene: TRBV6-1
J gene: TRBJ1-2
CDR3 protein: CASSAQPTALYGYTF
CDR3 DNA: TGTGCCAGCAGTGCACAGCCCACGGCCCTTTATGGCTACACCTTC

clone size: .
D gene: .
V gene: TRBV10-3
J gene: TRBJ1-5
CDR3 protein: CAIGGDPGTTQPQHF
CDR3 DNA: TGTGCCATTGGGGGGGACCCCGGAACCACCCAGCCCCAGCATTTT

clone size: few
D gene: .
V gene: TRBV5-1
J gene: TRBJ2-1
CDR3 protein: CASSYTSGGGPKQFF
CDR3 DNA: TGCGCCAGCAGCTACACTAGTGGGGGGGGCCCAAAGCAGTTCTTC

clone size: .
D gene: .
V gene: TRBV2
J gene: TRBJ2-2
CDR3 protein: CASSVGMGTGELFF
CDR3 DNA: TGTGCCAGCAGTGTCGGAATGGGAACCGGGGAGCTGTTTTTT

clone size: few
D gene: TRBD1
V gene: TRBV12-3/TRBV12-4
J gene: TRBJ1-5
CDR3 protein: CASSRHRGLNNQPQHF
CDR3 DNA: TGTGCCAGCAGTCGCCACAGGGGGCTAAACAATCAGCCCCAGCATTTT

clone size: few
D gene: TRBD1
V gene: TRBV6-5
J gene: TRBJ2-6
CDR3 protein: CASRTGHSGANVLTF
CDR3 DNA: TGTGCCAGCAGGACAGGGCACTCTGGGGCCAACGTCCTGACTTTC

clone size: few
D gene: .
V gene: TRBV12-3/TRBV12-4
J gene: TRBJ1-6
CDR3 protein: CASSRAGQLGSPLHF
CDR3 DNA: TGTGCCAGCAGCCGCGCCGGGCAGCTAGGTTCACCCCTCCACTTT

clone size: .
D gene: .
V gene: TRBV14
J gene: TRBJ2-7
CDR3 protein: CASSQAGLEQYF
CDR3 DNA: TGTGCCAGCAGCCAAGCTGGCCTCGAGCAGTACTTC

clone size: few
D gene: .
V gene: TRBV4-1
J gene: TRBJ2-5
CDR3 protein: CASSQGRGAETQYF
CDR3 DNA: TGCGCCAGCAGCCAAGGCCGAGGGGCGGAGACCCAGTACTTC

clone size: few
D gene: .
V gene: TRBV27
J gene: TRBJ2-7
CDR3 protein: CASSSGNGGYEQYF
CDR3 DNA: TGTGCCAGCAGTTCCGGGAATGGGGGTTACGAGCAGTACTTC

clone size: .
D gene: .
V gene: TRBV6-1
J gene: TRBJ1-5
CDR3 protein: CASGTAMRNQPQHF
CDR3 DNA: TGTGCCAGCGGGACGGCGATGAGGAATCAGCCCCAGCATTTT

clone size: .
D gene: .
V gene: TRBV7-2
J gene: TRBJ2-3
CDR3 protein: CASSFGTALRTDTQYF
CDR3 DNA: TGTGCCAGCAGCTTTGGGACCGCCCTTCGCACAGATACGCAGTATTTT

clone size: few
D gene: .
V gene: TRBV15
J gene: TRBJ1-6
CDR3 protein: CATSRDTVVSPLHF
CDR3 DNA: TGTGCCACCAGCAGAGATACAGTGGTTTCACCCCTCCACTTT

clone size: .
D gene: TRBD2
V gene: TRBV28
J gene: TRBJ2-7
CDR3 protein: CASSFGTSGNEGYEQYF
CDR3 DNA: TGTGCCAGCAGTTTTGGGACTAGCGGGAACGAAGGCTACGAGCAGTACTTC

clone size: .
D gene: TRBD1
V gene: TRBV25-1
J gene: TRBJ2-1
CDR3 protein: CASSESQGADNEQFF
CDR3 DNA: TGTGCCAGCAGTGAATCGCAGGGGGCGGACAATGAGCAGTTCTTC

clone size: many
D gene: TRBD1
V gene: TRBV12-3/TRBV12-4
J gene: TRBJ2-3
CDR3 protein: CASSLNRGRADTQYF
CDR3 DNA: TGTGCCAGCAGTTTAAACAGGGGTAGGGCAGATACGCAGTATTTT

clone size: .
D gene: TRBD2
V gene: TRBV5-1
J gene: TRBJ2-2
CDR3 protein: CASSSSGGGHSTGELFF
CDR3 DNA: TGCGCCAGCAGCTCCTCCGGGGGGGGTCATAGTACCGGGGAGCTGTTTTTT

clone size: few
D gene: .
V gene: TRBV12-5
J gene: TRBJ1-5
CDR3 protein: CASGLVTDDQPQHF
CDR3 DNA: TGTGCTAGTGGTTTGGTGACTGATGATCAGCCCCAGCATTTT

clone size: few
D gene: TRBD2
V gene: TRBV4-1
J gene: TRBJ2-1
CDR3 protein: CASSHLAGSSYNEQFF
CDR3 DNA: TGCGCCAGCAGCCACCTAGCGGGAAGCTCCTACAATGAGCAGTTCTTC

clone size: many
D gene: TRBD1
V gene: TRBV5-1
J gene: TRBJ2-4
CDR3 protein: CASSLGDRSSQAYF
CDR3 DNA: TGCGCCAGCAGCTTGGGGGACAGGAGTTCCCAGGCGTACTTC

clone size: .
D gene: TRBD1
V gene: TRBV12-3/TRBV12-4
J gene: TRBJ1-5
CDR3 protein: CASSLRLGGDQPQHF
CDR3 DNA: TGTGCCAGCAGTTTGCGGTTAGGGGGCGATCAGCCCCAGCATTTT

clone size: .
D gene: TRBD1
V gene: TRBV12-3/TRBV12-4
J gene: TRBJ2-1
CDR3 protein: CASKPGQGTREQFF
CDR3 DNA: TGTGCCAGCAAACCGGGACAGGGGACCCGCGAGCAGTTCTTC

clone size: few
D gene: TRBD2
V gene: TRBV15
J gene: TRBJ2-1
CDR3 protein: CATSRLAGIYNEQFF
CDR3 DNA: TGTGCCACCAGCCGACTAGCGGGGATATACAATGAGCAGTTCTTC

clone size: .
D gene: TRBD1
V gene: TRBV4-2
J gene: TRBJ2-1
CDR3 protein: CASSQDSDRNYNEQFF
CDR3 DNA: TGTGCCAGCAGCCAAGATTCGGACAGGAACTACAATGAGCAGTTCTTC